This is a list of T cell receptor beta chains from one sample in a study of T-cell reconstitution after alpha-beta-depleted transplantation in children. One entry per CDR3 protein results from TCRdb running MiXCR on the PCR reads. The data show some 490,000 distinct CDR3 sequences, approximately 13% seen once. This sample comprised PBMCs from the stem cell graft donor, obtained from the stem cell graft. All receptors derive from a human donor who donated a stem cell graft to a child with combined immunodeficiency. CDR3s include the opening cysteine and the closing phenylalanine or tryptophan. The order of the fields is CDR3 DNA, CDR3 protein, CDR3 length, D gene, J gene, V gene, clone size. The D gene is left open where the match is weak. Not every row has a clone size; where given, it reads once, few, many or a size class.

cdr3_nt: TGCGCCAGCAGCCCACTACAGGGGGTGGCCTACGAGCAGTACTTC; cdr3_aa: CASSPLQGVAYEQYF; cdr3_length: 15; d_call: TRBD1; j_call: TRBJ2-7; v_call: TRBV5-1; clone_size: -
cdr3_nt: TGTGCCAGCAGCCAAGATCTGGACAGCTACGAGCAGTACTTC; cdr3_aa: CASSQDLDSYEQYF; cdr3_length: 14; d_call: -; j_call: TRBJ2-7; v_call: TRBV3-1; clone_size: -
cdr3_nt: TGTGCCAGCAGCCAAGATTTCAGATCCGGCGGCAACGAGCAGTACTTC; cdr3_aa: CASSQDFRSGGNEQYF; cdr3_length: 16; d_call: -; j_call: TRBJ2-7; v_call: TRBV4-2; clone_size: many
cdr3_nt: TGTGCCAGTAGTATATCCGGGAGTGTGCCCTACGAGCAGTACTTC; cdr3_aa: CASSISGSVPYEQYF; cdr3_length: 15; d_call: -; j_call: TRBJ2-7; v_call: TRBV19; clone_size: few
cdr3_nt: TGTGCCAGCAGCTTCACGACAGGGGGCATTGAAGCTTTCTTT; cdr3_aa: CASSFTTGGIEAFF; cdr3_length: 14; d_call: TRBD1; j_call: TRBJ1-1; v_call: TRBV7-2; clone_size: few
cdr3_nt: TGTGCCAGCAGTCCCCTAGCGGGAGGTTATTCCTACAATGAGCAGTTCTTC; cdr3_aa: CASSPLAGGYSYNEQFF; cdr3_length: 17; d_call: TRBD2; j_call: TRBJ2-1; v_call: TRBV6-2/TRBV6-3; clone_size: many
cdr3_nt: TGCAGTGCTATTTACGGGGGAGACTACAATGAGCAGTTCTTC; cdr3_aa: CSAIYGGDYNEQFF; cdr3_length: 14; d_call: -; j_call: TRBJ2-1; v_call: TRBV20-1; clone_size: few
cdr3_nt: TGTGCCAGCAGACTGGGGCTCGGGGTGAATTCACCCCTCCACTTT; cdr3_aa: CASRLGLGVNSPLHF; cdr3_length: 15; d_call: -; j_call: TRBJ1-6; v_call: TRBV6-5; clone_size: many
cdr3_nt: TGCGCCAGCAGCACTGCGACAGGGGGCGCTACCAATGAGCAGTTCTTC; cdr3_aa: CASSTATGGATNEQFF; cdr3_length: 16; d_call: TRBD1; j_call: TRBJ2-1; v_call: TRBV5-1; clone_size: -
cdr3_nt: TGCAGCGTTGAAAAGACGGACTACTACAATGAGCAGTTCTTC; cdr3_aa: CSVEKTDYYNEQFF; cdr3_length: 14; d_call: -; j_call: TRBJ2-1; v_call: TRBV29-1; clone_size: many
cdr3_nt: TGTGCCAGCAGCTTAGAACTAGTTGGCACAGATACGCAGTATTTT; cdr3_aa: CASSLELVGTDTQYF; cdr3_length: 15; d_call: -; j_call: TRBJ2-3; v_call: TRBV7-9; clone_size: -
cdr3_nt: TGTGCCAGCAGCTTAGGGGGGTATAGATACGAGCAGTACTTC; cdr3_aa: CASSLGGYRYEQYF; cdr3_length: 14; d_call: -; j_call: TRBJ2-7; v_call: TRBV7-9; clone_size: many
cdr3_nt: TGTGCCAGCAGTTCCCTCAGAGTGAACACCGGGGAGCTGTTTTTT; cdr3_aa: CASSSLRVNTGELFF; cdr3_length: 15; d_call: -; j_call: TRBJ2-2; v_call: TRBV6-5; clone_size: many
cdr3_nt: TGCAGTGCTAGACCTAGCGGGAGGGCGGAGGATACGCAGTATTTT; cdr3_aa: CSARPSGRAEDTQYF; cdr3_length: 15; d_call: TRBD2; j_call: TRBJ2-3; v_call: TRBV20-1; clone_size: few
cdr3_nt: TGCAGCGTTGCAGCCGGGACAGATCCTCTCGAGACCCAGTACTTC; cdr3_aa: CSVAAGTDPLETQYF; cdr3_length: 15; d_call: TRBD1; j_call: TRBJ2-5; v_call: TRBV29-1; clone_size: many
cdr3_nt: TGCGCCAGCAGCCAAGATTTCGGGGATAATGAGCAGTTCTTC; cdr3_aa: CASSQDFGDNEQFF; cdr3_length: 14; d_call: -; j_call: TRBJ2-1; v_call: TRBV4-3; clone_size: -
cdr3_nt: TGTGCCAGCAGTGGGACTACCCAAGAGACCCAGTACTTC; cdr3_aa: CASSGTTQETQYF; cdr3_length: 13; d_call: TRBD2; j_call: TRBJ2-5; v_call: TRBV12-3/TRBV12-4; clone_size: few
cdr3_nt: TGTGCCAGCAGCTTAAATCTTGTACTCTCTGGGGCCAACGTCCTGACTTTC; cdr3_aa: CASSLNLVLSGANVLTF; cdr3_length: 17; d_call: -; j_call: TRBJ2-6; v_call: TRBV7-3; clone_size: -
cdr3_nt: TGCAGTGCTAGAGATTGGGGGGTCTATGGCTACACCTTC; cdr3_aa: CSARDWGVYGYTF; cdr3_length: 13; d_call: -; j_call: TRBJ1-2; v_call: TRBV20-1; clone_size: few
cdr3_nt: TGTGCCAGCACCGACAGGCTCTATGAGCAGTTCTTC; cdr3_aa: CASTDRLYEQFF; cdr3_length: 12; d_call: -; j_call: TRBJ2-1; v_call: TRBV25-1; clone_size: -
cdr3_nt: TGTGCCAGCACTAGCGGGATGTACAATGAGCAGTTCTTC; cdr3_aa: CASTSGMYNEQFF; cdr3_length: 13; d_call: TRBD2; j_call: TRBJ2-1; v_call: TRBV12-3/TRBV12-4; clone_size: few
cdr3_nt: TGTGCCAGCAGCTTTAGCGGCCAGGGTGACCACGAGCAGTACTTC; cdr3_aa: CASSFSGQGDHEQYF; cdr3_length: 15; d_call: -; j_call: TRBJ2-7; v_call: TRBV11-2; clone_size: -
cdr3_nt: TGCAGTGCTCCGAGACAGTACACCGGGGAGCTGTTTTTT; cdr3_aa: CSAPRQYTGELFF; cdr3_length: 13; d_call: -; j_call: TRBJ2-2; v_call: TRBV20-1; clone_size: -
cdr3_nt: TGTGCCTGGAGTGTAGGGACAGGAGAGACCCAGTACTTC; cdr3_aa: CAWSVGTGETQYF; cdr3_length: 13; d_call: TRBD1; j_call: TRBJ2-5; v_call: TRBV30; clone_size: few
cdr3_nt: TGCAGTGCTAGCCCAGGGGCGGGAGGGGACAATGAGCAGTTCTTC; cdr3_aa: CSASPGAGGDNEQFF; cdr3_length: 15; d_call: TRBD2; j_call: TRBJ2-1; v_call: TRBV20-1; clone_size: many
cdr3_nt: TGCAGCGTTTGGCGGGGGAACACCGGGGAGCTGTTTTTT; cdr3_aa: CSVWRGNTGELFF; cdr3_length: 13; d_call: -; j_call: TRBJ2-2; v_call: TRBV29-1; clone_size: few
cdr3_nt: TGTGCCAGCAGCCGCCGTGGGGAACCTACGAAGTTAGACTTT; cdr3_aa: CASSRRGEPTKLDF; cdr3_length: 14; d_call: -; j_call: TRBJ1-1; v_call: TRBV11-3; clone_size: -
cdr3_nt: TGCGCCAGCAGCTCCCCCAGGGGAATCAACACCGGGGAGCTGTTTTTT; cdr3_aa: CASSSPRGINTGELFF; cdr3_length: 16; d_call: -; j_call: TRBJ2-2; v_call: TRBV5-1; clone_size: -
cdr3_nt: TGTGCCAGCAGTGGACAGGGAGGCGCTAATGAAAAACTGTTTTTT; cdr3_aa: CASSGQGGANEKLFF; cdr3_length: 15; d_call: TRBD1; j_call: TRBJ1-4; v_call: TRBV25-1; clone_size: few
cdr3_nt: TGTGCCAGCAGATCAGGGTCTCTCAATGAGCAGTTCTTC; cdr3_aa: CASRSGSLNEQFF; cdr3_length: 13; d_call: -; j_call: TRBJ2-1; v_call: TRBV6-1; clone_size: few
cdr3_nt: TGTGCCATCAGTGCCCGGGCTAGCGGGAAATACAATGAGCAGTTCTTC; cdr3_aa: CAISARASGKYNEQFF; cdr3_length: 16; d_call: TRBD2; j_call: TRBJ2-1; v_call: TRBV10-3; clone_size: many
cdr3_nt: TGTGCCAGCAGTCGGACAGCCCTATACGAGCAGTACTTC; cdr3_aa: CASSRTALYEQYF; cdr3_length: 13; d_call: -; j_call: TRBJ2-7; v_call: TRBV6-1; clone_size: -
cdr3_nt: TGTGCCAGCAAGCTCAGTTCTGCCAAAAACATTCAGTACTTC; cdr3_aa: CASKLSSAKNIQYF; cdr3_length: 14; d_call: -; j_call: TRBJ2-4; v_call: TRBV2; clone_size: few
cdr3_nt: TGTGCCAGCAGCCGTGAGGTGCGGGACAGGGAAACTGAAGCTTTCTTT; cdr3_aa: CASSREVRDRETEAFF; cdr3_length: 16; d_call: TRBD1; j_call: TRBJ1-1; v_call: TRBV5-8; clone_size: -
cdr3_nt: TGTGCCAGCGGACAGACCTACGAGCAGTACTTC; cdr3_aa: CASGQTYEQYF; cdr3_length: 11; d_call: -; j_call: TRBJ2-7; v_call: TRBV7-9; clone_size: -
cdr3_nt: TGTGCCAGCAGCTTAGTAGGACTAGCGGGGCCGAGCTCCTACAATGAGCAGTTCTTC; cdr3_aa: CASSLVGLAGPSSYNEQFF; cdr3_length: 19; d_call: TRBD2; j_call: TRBJ2-1; v_call: TRBV7-3; clone_size: few
cdr3_nt: TGTGCCAGCAGCTTAAGGCGCGGGCAGGGGGCTGGAGAGACCCAGTACTTC; cdr3_aa: CASSLRRGQGAGETQYF; cdr3_length: 17; d_call: TRBD1; j_call: TRBJ2-5; v_call: TRBV7-2; clone_size: few
cdr3_nt: TGTGCTAGTGGTTCCCCAGGGAGCGGGGAGCTGTTTTTT; cdr3_aa: CASGSPGSGELFF; cdr3_length: 13; d_call: -; j_call: TRBJ2-2; v_call: TRBV12-5; clone_size: -
cdr3_nt: TGCGCCAGCAGCCATCGTCAGTTAGCTAACTATGGCTACACCTTC; cdr3_aa: CASSHRQLANYGYTF; cdr3_length: 15; d_call: -; j_call: TRBJ1-2; v_call: TRBV4-3; clone_size: many
cdr3_nt: TGTGCCAGCAGCTCCAAAGGGACCCAGTACTTC; cdr3_aa: CASSSKGTQYF; cdr3_length: 11; d_call: -; j_call: TRBJ2-5; v_call: TRBV7-8; clone_size: -
cdr3_nt: TGCAGTGCTTCCCCACTAGCGGGGCCTTCCAATGAGCAGTTCTTC; cdr3_aa: CSASPLAGPSNEQFF; cdr3_length: 15; d_call: TRBD2; j_call: TRBJ2-1; v_call: TRBV20-1; clone_size: many
cdr3_nt: TGTGCCAGCAGCCGGCACGTTAGCGGGACATCCACAGATACGCAGTATTTT; cdr3_aa: CASSRHVSGTSTDTQYF; cdr3_length: 17; d_call: TRBD2; j_call: TRBJ2-3; v_call: TRBV4-2; clone_size: many
cdr3_nt: TGTGCCAGCATCTTCTGGCGGGGGGGCCCCCGGGACGGGGAGCTGTTTTTT; cdr3_aa: CASIFWRGGPRDGELFF; cdr3_length: 17; d_call: TRBD2; j_call: TRBJ2-2; v_call: TRBV12-3/TRBV12-4; clone_size: many
cdr3_nt: TGCAGCGTCCCATTGGTGGAGACCCAGTACTTC; cdr3_aa: CSVPLVETQYF; cdr3_length: 11; d_call: -; j_call: TRBJ2-5; v_call: TRBV29-1; clone_size: -
cdr3_nt: TGTGCCAGCAGCCCCGGCCCGGGGGGAATCTTATACTACGAGCAGTACTTC; cdr3_aa: CASSPGPGGILYYEQYF; cdr3_length: 17; d_call: TRBD2; j_call: TRBJ2-7; v_call: TRBV5-6; clone_size: once
cdr3_nt: TGCAGTGCTCCGCACCCCGCTGGACGGTCCTACGAGCAGTACTTC; cdr3_aa: CSAPHPAGRSYEQYF; cdr3_length: 15; d_call: -; j_call: TRBJ2-7; v_call: TRBV20-1; clone_size: -
cdr3_nt: TGCAGCGTTGAAGAAACCGGGTTCGTGGGCACCTTC; cdr3_aa: CSVEETGFVGTF; cdr3_length: 12; d_call: -; j_call: TRBJ1-2; v_call: TRBV29-1; clone_size: -
cdr3_nt: TGTGCCAGCAGCCCCCCCCTGCAGGGCCGGGACGAGCAGTACTTC; cdr3_aa: CASSPPLQGRDEQYF; cdr3_length: 15; d_call: -; j_call: TRBJ2-7; v_call: TRBV7-2; clone_size: -
cdr3_nt: TGTGCTAGTGGTGGACGGGGACAGCCCTCCTACAATGAGCAGTTCTTC; cdr3_aa: CASGGRGQPSYNEQFF; cdr3_length: 16; d_call: TRBD1; j_call: TRBJ2-1; v_call: TRBV12-5; clone_size: few
cdr3_nt: TGTGCCACTACTAGCGGAGGGAACACCGGGGAGCTGTTTTTT; cdr3_aa: CATTSGGNTGELFF; cdr3_length: 14; d_call: TRBD2; j_call: TRBJ2-2; v_call: TRBV19; clone_size: once
cdr3_nt: TGCGCCAGCAGCTTGGAGGTCCCTCCTAGCGGGAGAACCGAGCAGTACTTC; cdr3_aa: CASSLEVPPSGRTEQYF; cdr3_length: 17; d_call: TRBD2; j_call: TRBJ2-7; v_call: TRBV5-1; clone_size: many
cdr3_nt: TGTGCCAGCAGCCATCGATTAGCGAATGAGCAGTTCTTC; cdr3_aa: CASSHRLANEQFF; cdr3_length: 13; d_call: -; j_call: TRBJ2-1; v_call: TRBV14; clone_size: -
cdr3_nt: TGCAGCGTTACCGCTAGCTCAAGGGGGGATACGCAGTATTTT; cdr3_aa: CSVTASSRGDTQYF; cdr3_length: 14; d_call: -; j_call: TRBJ2-3; v_call: TRBV29-1; clone_size: many
cdr3_nt: TGTGCCACCACCCTAGCGGGAGGCTACAATGAGCAGTTCTTC; cdr3_aa: CATTLAGGYNEQFF; cdr3_length: 14; d_call: TRBD2; j_call: TRBJ2-1; v_call: TRBV7-9; clone_size: many
cdr3_nt: TGTGCCATCAGTGACACAGATACGCAGTATTTT; cdr3_aa: CAISDTDTQYF; cdr3_length: 11; d_call: -; j_call: TRBJ2-3; v_call: TRBV10-3; clone_size: -